This T cell receptor (beta chain) is drawn from a study of blood T cell repertoires in COVID-19. Germline CDR1 SNHLY, CDR2 FYNNEI. CDR3 length equals 13 residues. V lost 7 bases and J 4 bases, leaving 13 bases between the germline ends. Profiled with immunoSEQ multiplex PCR; TCRdb holds only in-frame clones, not every one. The sample includes roughly 200,000 clones, approximately 88% seen only once; the top ten take about a tenth. Which cohort a participant joined came from the clinical history participants gave. The receptor was isolated from a man aged 18 to 30 with acute COVID-19. Specimen: PBMCs or T cells enriched from blood (not recorded which). This chain uses TRBV2 with TRBJ1-2; no reliable D call. CDR3 nucleotide sequence: TGTGCCAGCAAGACCGGGAGAATCTATGGCTACACCTTC. Its translation: CASKTGRIYGYTF.